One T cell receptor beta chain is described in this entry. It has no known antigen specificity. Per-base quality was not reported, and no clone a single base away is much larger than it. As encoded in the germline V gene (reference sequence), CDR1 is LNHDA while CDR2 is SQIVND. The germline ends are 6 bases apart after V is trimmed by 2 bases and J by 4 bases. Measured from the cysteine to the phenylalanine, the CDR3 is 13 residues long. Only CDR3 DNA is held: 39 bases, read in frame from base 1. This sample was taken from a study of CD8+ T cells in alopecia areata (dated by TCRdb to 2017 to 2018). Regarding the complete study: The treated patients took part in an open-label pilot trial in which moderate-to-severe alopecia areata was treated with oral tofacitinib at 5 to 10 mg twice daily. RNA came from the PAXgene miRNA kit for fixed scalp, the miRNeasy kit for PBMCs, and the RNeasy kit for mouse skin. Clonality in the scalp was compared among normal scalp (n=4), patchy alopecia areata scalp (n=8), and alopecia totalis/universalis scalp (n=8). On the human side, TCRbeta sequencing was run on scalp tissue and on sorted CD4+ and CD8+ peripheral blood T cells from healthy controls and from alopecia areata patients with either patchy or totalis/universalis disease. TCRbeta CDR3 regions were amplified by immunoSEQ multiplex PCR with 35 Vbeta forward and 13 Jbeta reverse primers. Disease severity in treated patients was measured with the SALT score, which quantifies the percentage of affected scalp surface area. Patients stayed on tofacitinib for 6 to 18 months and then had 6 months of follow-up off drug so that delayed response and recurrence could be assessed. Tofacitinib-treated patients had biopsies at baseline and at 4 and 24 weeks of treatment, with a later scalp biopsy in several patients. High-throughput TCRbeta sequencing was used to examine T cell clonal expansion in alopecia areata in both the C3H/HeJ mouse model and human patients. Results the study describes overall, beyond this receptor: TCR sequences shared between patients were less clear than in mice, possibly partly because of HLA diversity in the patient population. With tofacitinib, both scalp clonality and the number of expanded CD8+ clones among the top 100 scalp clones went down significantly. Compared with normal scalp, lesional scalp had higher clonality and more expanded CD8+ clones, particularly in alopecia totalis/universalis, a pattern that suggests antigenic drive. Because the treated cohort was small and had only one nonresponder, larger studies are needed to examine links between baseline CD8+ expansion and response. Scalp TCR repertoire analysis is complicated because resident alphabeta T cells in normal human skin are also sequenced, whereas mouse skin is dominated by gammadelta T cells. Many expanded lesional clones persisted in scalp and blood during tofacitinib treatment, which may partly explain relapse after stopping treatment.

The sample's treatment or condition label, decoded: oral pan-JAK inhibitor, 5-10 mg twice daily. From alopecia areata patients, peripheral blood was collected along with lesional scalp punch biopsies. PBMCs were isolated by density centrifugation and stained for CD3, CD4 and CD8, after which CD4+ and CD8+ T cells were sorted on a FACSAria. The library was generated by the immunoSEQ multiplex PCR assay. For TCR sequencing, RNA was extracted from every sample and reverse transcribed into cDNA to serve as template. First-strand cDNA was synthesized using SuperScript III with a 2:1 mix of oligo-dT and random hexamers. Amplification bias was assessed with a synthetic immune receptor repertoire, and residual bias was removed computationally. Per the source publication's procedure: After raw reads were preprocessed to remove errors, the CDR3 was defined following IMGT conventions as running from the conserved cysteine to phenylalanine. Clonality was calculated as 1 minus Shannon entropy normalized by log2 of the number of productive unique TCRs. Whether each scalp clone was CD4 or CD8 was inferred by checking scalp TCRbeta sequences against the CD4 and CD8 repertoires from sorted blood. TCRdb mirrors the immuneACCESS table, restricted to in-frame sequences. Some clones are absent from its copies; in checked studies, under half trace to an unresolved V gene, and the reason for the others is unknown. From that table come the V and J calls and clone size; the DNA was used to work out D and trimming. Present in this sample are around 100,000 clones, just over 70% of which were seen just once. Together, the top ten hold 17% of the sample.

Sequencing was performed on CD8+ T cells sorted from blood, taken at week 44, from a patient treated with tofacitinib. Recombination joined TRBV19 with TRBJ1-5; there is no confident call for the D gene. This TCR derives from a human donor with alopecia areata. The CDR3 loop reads CASSINRNQPQHF. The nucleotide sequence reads TGTGCCAGTAGTATAAATCGAAATCAGCCCCAGCATTTT.